The T cell receptor beta chain described here comes from a study of cytomegalovirus exposure and HLA in healthy donors. CDR1 and CDR2 from the germline V gene are SGHDT and YYEEEE. The CDR3 extends over 15 amino acids. Researchers ran the PCR with 60 Vbeta and 13 Jbeta primers. Libraries were prepared by immunoSEQ multiplex PCR; TCRdb keeps only in-frame clonotypes and omits some of them. The sample has some 120,000 clones, 78% seen once. This clone showed up just a few times. An end of the junction differs from the germline gene, which may be a read error. The rearrangement uses TRBV5-6 and TRBJ2-4, with D possibly TRBD1 on 6 matching bases. The TCR sequence derives from a woman aged 40 to 49 in good health and CMV-seronegative. Sequenced material: PBMCs. The CDR3: CASSITGSGKNSQYF. The CDR3 nucleotides are TGTGCCAGCAGCATAACAGGGTCAGGCAAAAACAGTCAGTACTTC. The variable domain in full, completed from reference TRBV5-6 and TRBJ2-4, reads DAGVTQSPTHLIKTRGQQVTLRCSPKSGHDTVSWYQQALGQGPQFIFQYYEEEERQRGNFPDRFSGHQFPNYSSELNVNALLLGDSALYLCASSITGSGKNSQYFGAGTRLSVL.